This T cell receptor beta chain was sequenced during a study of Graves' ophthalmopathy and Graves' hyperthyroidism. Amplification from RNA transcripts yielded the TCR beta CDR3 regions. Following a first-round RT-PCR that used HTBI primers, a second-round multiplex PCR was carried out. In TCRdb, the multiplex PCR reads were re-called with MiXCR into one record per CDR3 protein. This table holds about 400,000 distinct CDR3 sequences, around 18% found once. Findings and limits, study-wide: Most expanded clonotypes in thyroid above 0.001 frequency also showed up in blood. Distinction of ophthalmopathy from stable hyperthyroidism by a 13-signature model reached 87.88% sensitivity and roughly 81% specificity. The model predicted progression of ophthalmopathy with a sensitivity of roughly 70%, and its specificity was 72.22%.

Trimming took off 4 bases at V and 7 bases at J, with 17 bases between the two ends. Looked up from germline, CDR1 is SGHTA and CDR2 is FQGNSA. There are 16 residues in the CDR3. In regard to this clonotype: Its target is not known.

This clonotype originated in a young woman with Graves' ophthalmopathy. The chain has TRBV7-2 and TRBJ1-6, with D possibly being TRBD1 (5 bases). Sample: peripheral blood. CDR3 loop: CASSSSIRVWNSPLHF. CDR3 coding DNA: TGTGCCAGCAGCTCATCCATCAGGGTTTGGAATTCACCCCTCCACTTT.